These T cell receptor beta chains were read from a single sample in a study of blood T cell repertoires in COVID-19. Measured with immunoSEQ multiplex PCR; TCRdb has only the in-frame clones, and not every one. The sample holds approximately 33,000 clones; 88% are singletons and the top ten take 7% to 9%. Sequences were obtained from peripheral blood. These receptors came from a man between 60 and 75 years old with COVID-19, enrolled during active disease. The CDR3 runs from the conserved cysteine through the conserved F or W. The D gene is left open where the match is weak. The size of a clone is reported for some rows only, either as once, few or many, or as a class for expanded clones.

D	J	size	V	CDR3	DNA
TRBD1	TRBJ1-6	.	TRBV11-2	CASRTPRDRLEGPNSPLHF	TGTGCCAGCAGGACCCCCCGGGACAGGCTCGAAGGGCCGAATTCACCCCTCCACTTT
TRBD2	TRBJ2-1	.	TRBV3-1/TRBV3-2	CASPPGESSGMGNEQFF	TGTGCCAGCCCCCCCGGGGAGAGTAGCGGGATGGGCAATGAGCAGTTCTTC
.	TRBJ1-2	once	TRBV15	CATSRDVGQGYGYTF	TGTGCCACCAGCAGAGATGTGGGTCAGGGGTACGGCTACACCTTC
.	TRBJ1-2	.	TRBV11-1	CASSLGEGGYTF	TGTGCCAGCAGCTTAGGAGAGGGTGGCTACACCTTC
TRBD1	TRBJ1-4	.	TRBV30	CAWIPPGQGNEKLFF	TGTGCCTGGATTCCTCCGGGACAGGGTAATGAAAAACTGTTTTTT
TRBD1	TRBJ1-1	.	TRBV3-1/TRBV3-2	CASSLRGPRTEAFF	TGTGCCAGCAGCCTCAGGGGGCCGAGGACTGAAGCTTTCTTT
TRBD2	TRBJ2-3	.	TRBV6-5	CASSPRAGVADTQYF	TGTGCCAGCAGTCCCCGAGCGGGGGTGGCAGATACGCAGTATTTT
TRBD2	TRBJ2-3	.	TRBV4-1	CASSQDRSGGTDTQYF	TGCGCCAGCAGCCAAGATCGGAGCGGGGGCACAGATACGCAGTATTTT
TRBD1	TRBJ1-1	.	TRBV19	CASTNRGLNTEAFF	TGTGCCAGTACCAACAGGGGTCTGAACACTGAAGCTTTCTTT
TRBD2	TRBJ2-3	.	TRBV5-6	CASSFSVLREGVGDTQYF	TGTGCCAGCAGCTTTTCTGTTTTGCGGGAGGGAGTCGGAGATACGCAGTATTTT
TRBD1	TRBJ2-7	.	TRBV9	CASSGQGTEQYF	TGTGCCAGCTCCGGACAGGGCACCGAGCAGTACTTC